Presented here are 6 T cell receptor beta chains from one specimen sequenced in a study of blood T cell repertoires in COVID-19. Sequencing was performed with immunoSEQ multiplex PCR; in TCRdb, only in-frame clones are kept and a portion is missing. The data show about 250,000 clones, 83% seen once. The sample taken for sequencing was peripheral blood. All receptors derive from a man in his forties with active or convalescent COVID-19.

The chain recombines TRBV18 with TRBJ1-4; 8 nucleotides match TRBD1. This CDR3 spans 17 amino acids. The V and J ends lost 0 bases and 0 bases, in that order; junction bases with no gene match: 3. The germline V gene encodes CDR1 KGHSH and CDR2 LQKENI. This CDR3 reads CASSPPTGGPTNEKLFF. CDR3 DNA sequence: TGTGCCAGCTCACCACCTACAGGGGGGCCAACTAATGAAAAACTGTTTTTT.

The chain couples TRBV2 to TRBJ1-5; 9 positions match TRBD1. V lost 6 bases, J lost 1 base, and 4 bases stayed unmatched. CDR3 length equals 15 residues. CDR1 and CDR2 from the germline V gene are SNHLY and FYNNEI. The CDR3 here is CASRETGGSNQPQHF. CDR3 bases: TGTGCCAGCAGGGAGACAGGGGGGAGCAATCAGCCCCAGCATTTT.

The gene calls are TRBV7-2 and TRBJ1-6; a weak D match, TRBD1 (6 bases). Per germline, CDR1 SGHTA and CDR2 FQGNSA. The length of the CDR3 is 15 residues. With 2 bases removed from V and 7 bases from J, the gap between germline ends came to 12 bases. DNA of the CDR3: TGTGCCAGCAGCTTAAGCGGGACAAGCAATTCACCCCTCCACTTT. Encoded protein: CASSLSGTSNSPLHF.

This chain uses TRBV3-1 (or the pseudogene TRBV3-2) with TRBJ1-1, with D possibly being TRBD1 (6 bases). Germline V gene lookup returns CDR1 LGHDT and CDR2 YNNKEL (reference sequence). The CDR3 consists of 15 residues. V lost 1 base to trimming and J lost 11 bases, with 20 bases between them. The CDR3: CASSQGLGGHLWAFF. Written as DNA, the CDR3 is TGTGCCAGCAGCCAAGGGCTCGGGGGGCACCTTTGGGCTTTCTTT.

The gene calls are TRBV7-2 and TRBJ2-7; perhaps TRBD2 as D (6 bases). CDR1 and CDR2 (germline): SGHTA, FQGNSA. CDR3 length: 13 amino acids. With 5 bases removed from V and 5 bases from J, the gap between germline ends came to 13 bases. The CDR3 DNA sequence: TGTGCCAGCAGCATATGGGGAGGCCACGAGCAGTACTTC. This gives the protein CASSIWGGHEQYF.

The rearrangement uses TRBV6-1 and TRBJ1-1; no clear D. The CDR3 loop spans 13 amino acids. The V gene lost 2 bases and the J gene lost 10 bases, with 14 bases spanning the gap. From germline, CDR1 is MNHNS and CDR2 SASEGT. The CDR3 bases are TGTGCCAGCAGTGAACCGGCGAGGTCACCAGCTTTCTTT. Translated: CASSEPARSPAFF.